This paragraph reports one T cell receptor beta chain. The antigen is not known. This specimen belongs to a study of T cells in localized non-small cell lung cancer. Study observations and caveats: Increased T cell density in blood showed an association with longer overall survival. Across samples, adjacent lung featured a median 57 of the top 100 tumor clones. It was uninvolved adjacent lung that showed the highest T cell clonality, exceeding tumor. Heterogeneity within the tumor remains possible, as just one region underwent sequencing.

Method: immunoSEQ multiplex PCR; TCRdb's copy keeps in-frame clones and lacks some. The repertoire holds about 33,000 clones, with around 93% as singletons. The receptor was isolated from a female donor over 55 with stage I lung adenocarcinoma. The sequencing here drew on peripheral blood, taken before any cancer treatment.

The CDR3 bases are TGCGCCAGCAGCTTAGGGACACCTAGCACAGATACGCAGTATTTT. This sequence encodes CASSLGTPSTDTQYF. The genes are TRBV5-1 and TRBJ2-3; possible D gene TRBD1, 6 bases. Germline V CDR1 and CDR2: SGHRS, YFSETQ. V lost 2 bases and J lost 0, with 10 bases in between. The CDR3 runs to 15 residues. The complete variable domain, with remaining parts taken from reference TRBV5-1 and TRBJ2-3, reads KAGVTQTPRYLIKTRGQQVTLSCSPISGHRSVSWYQQTPGQGLQFLFEYFSETQRNKGNFPGRFSGRQFSNSRSEMNVSTLELGDSALYLCASSLGTPSTDTQYFGPGTRLTVL.